Following are 15 T cell receptor beta chains from one sample sequenced in a study of shared clonotypes between healthy human individuals (dated by TCRdb to the early 2020s). Receptors were amplified or captured by the immunoSEQ multiplex PCR assay. This is the immuneACCESS table as TCRdb keeps it, with only in-frame sequences that have V and J called. A part of the clones is gone; compared with another copy, unresolved V genes explain less than half, and the rest is unexplained. The sample table shows around 2.3 million clones, and approximately 95% are seen once. The top ten constitute approximately 0.13% of the sample. Sequencing input: naive CD4+ T cells sorted from blood. What the cell subset or site label conveys for this sample: CD45RA+ positively selected. These receptors all stem from a man aged 18 to 29 in good health.

This chain connects TRBV28 to TRBJ1-1; D might be TRBD1 (6 bases). Germline V gene data show CDR1 as MDHEN and CDR2 as SYDVKM. V was cut by 3 bases and J by 1 base, with 12 bases left in between. This CDR3 region has 15 residues. CDR3 in DNA: TGTGCCAGCAGTTTTGCAGGGGCGCAGAACACTGAAGCTTTCTTT. Protein sequence: CASSFAGAQNTEAFF.

A word on this clone: Other nucleotide sequences in the sample specify the same CDR3. This chain joins TRBV29-1 and TRBJ2-7, with a tentative D call TRBD2 (5 bases). The CDR3 has 11 amino acids. Germline V gene data show CDR1 as SQVTM and CDR2 as ANQGSEA. V dropped 0 bases and J dropped 7 bases, with 7 bases sitting between them. This CDR3 is CSVEDPGEQYF. The CDR3 region has the DNA TGCAGCGTTGAAGATCCGGGGGAGCAGTACTTC.

The J gene is TRBJ1-2, the V gene TRBV4-2; 7 bases map to TRBD1. Per the germline V gene, CDR1 is LGHNA and CDR2 is YNFKEQ. This CDR3 comprises 20 residues. The junction had 23 bases not matched to a gene; V was cut back by 1 base and J by 6 bases. CDR3 sequence reads: CASSQGGWGGAGGIKDGYTF. The DNA of the CDR3 is TGTGCCAGCAGCCAAGGAGGCTGGGGAGGCGCAGGGGGGATCAAAGATGGCTACACCTTC.

The genes are TRBV28 and TRBJ1-2, with 7 bases identical to TRBD1. This CDR3 has 14 amino acids. CDR1 and CDR2 (germline): MDHEN, SYDVKM. The V gene end was trimmed by 2 bases and the J gene end by 7 bases; junction bases not matched to a gene: 7. The CDR3 reads CASSLPGQSIGYTF. In DNA form, the CDR3 reads TGTGCCAGCAGTTTACCGGGACAGAGCATTGGCTACACCTTC.

Here the CDR3 reads CASSEGTGNLNSPLHF. Written as DNA, the CDR3 is TGTGCCAGCAGTGAAGGGACAGGGAACTTGAATTCACCCCTCCACTTT. V usage is TRBV25-1 and J usage is TRBJ1-6, with 9 nucleotides matching TRBD1. The V segment lost 2 bases and the J segment 7 bases; nucleotides outside the gene matches: 6. This CDR3 is built from 16 residues. CDR1 is MGHDK and CDR2 is SYGVNS in the germline V gene.

The gene calls are TRBV6-5 and TRBJ2-1; 10 bases align to TRBD1. V gave up 4 bases and J gave up 7 bases; unmatched junction bases: 7. CDR1 and CDR2 from the germline V gene are MNHEY and SVGAGI. The CDR3 totals 15 residues. The CDR3 DNA sequence: TGTGCCAGCAGTTCTGGGGGACAGGGGAAAAATGAGCAGTTCTTC. This sequence encodes CASSSGGQGKNEQFF.

This clone was seen more than once but under ten times. The sample holds other DNA sequences that translate to the same CDR3. V and J are TRBV28 and TRBJ2-7, with 9 bases aligning to TRBD1. The CDR3 has 13 amino acids. V gave up 6 bases and J gave up 3 bases; unmatched junction bases: 3. The germline V gene encodes CDR1 MDHEN and CDR2 SYDVKM. CDR3 sequence reads: CASRGTGLYEQYF. The CDR3 DNA is TGTGCCAGCAGGGGGACAGGGCTCTACGAGCAGTACTTC.

This chain links TRBV5-4 with TRBJ1-2, with TRBD1 matching over 7 bases. CDR1 SGHNT and CDR2 YYREEE come from the germline V gene (reference sequence). This CDR3 contains 15 residues. V lost 0 bases and J lost 2; bases outside the gene matches: 4. CDR3 nucleotide sequence: TGTGCCAGCAGCTTGGATGACAGGGTCAACTATGGCTACACCTTC. It is translated as CASSLDDRVNYGYTF.

This chain connects TRBV7-9 to TRBJ1-4; a possible D gene is TRBD1 (5 bases). The CDR3 runs 14 residues. Trimming took 5 bases from V and 4 from J, leaving 11 bases between them. Germline assignment: CDR1 SEHNR and CDR2 FQNEAQ (reference sequence). CDR3 nucleotides: TGTGCCAGCAGCACTCCACAGGTTAATGAAAAACTGTTTTTT. It codes for CASSTPQVNEKLFF.

The chain has TRBV2 and TRBJ2-3; D gene unclear. Germline V lookup: CDR1 SNHLY, CDR2 FYNNEI. V was clipped by 4 bases and J by 2 bases, with 10 bases between them. The CDR3 is made up of 14 amino acids. CDR3 nucleotides: TGTGCCAGCAGTGGTGAGACTTCCACAGATACGCAGTATTTT. It codes for CASSGETSTDTQYF.

CDR3 residues: CASSGLGSILGEQFF. In nucleotides, the CDR3 is TGTGCCAGCAGTGGACTGGGATCCATTCTTGGTGAGCAGTTCTTC. The chain employs TRBV2 and TRBJ2-1; no reliable D call. Trimming took 4 bases from V and 9 from J, leaving 19 bases between them. The CDR3 loop spans 15 amino acids. The germline V gene encodes CDR1 SNHLY and CDR2 FYNNEI.

The chain carries TRBV6-6 and TRBJ2-2; possible D gene TRBD1, 5 bases. Looked up from germline, CDR1 is MNHNY and CDR2 is SVGAGI (reference sequence). CDR3 length: 14 residues. V shed 2 bases and J shed 7 bases, with 11 bases lying between them. The CDR3 spells CASSYQGQGGELFF. In DNA form, the CDR3 reads TGTGCCAGCAGTTACCAGGGTCAGGGCGGGGAGCTGTTTTTT.

The chain carries TRBV9 and TRBJ2-6; D gene ambiguous. This CDR3 is built from 17 residues. The V gene lost 0 bases and the J gene lost 0 bases, with 10 bases spanning the gap. CDR1 SGDLS and CDR2 YYNGEE come from the germline V gene. CDR3 protein: CASSVAGLSSGANVLTF. CDR3 coding DNA: TGTGCCAGCAGCGTAGCGGGCCTCAGCTCTGGGGCCAACGTCCTGACTTTC.

As concerns this clone: Other DNA sequences of this sample code for an identical CDR3. The chain has TRBV5-1 and TRBJ2-5; 11 bases map to TRBD2. CDR3 size: 15 residues. Germline V gene lookup returns CDR1 SGHRS and CDR2 YFSETQ. With V trimmed by 4 bases and J by 1 base, 3 bases remained unmatched. Here the CDR3 reads CASSTGTSGQETQYF. The DNA of the CDR3 is TGCGCCAGCAGCACAGGGACTAGCGGCCAAGAGACCCAGTACTTC.

V usage is TRBV27 and J usage is TRBJ2-5, with a possible D match to TRBD2 (6 bases). The CDR3 runs to 15 residues. Germline V gives CDR1 MNHEY, CDR2 SMNVEV (reference sequence). V gave up 5 bases and J gave up 2 bases, with 15 bases separating them. This CDR3 reads CASSNGGKGQETQYF. CDR3 coding DNA: TGTGCCAGCAGTAATGGCGGGAAGGGACAAGAGACCCAGTACTTC.